The text below deals with one T cell receptor (beta chain). Its antigen is currently unknown. These data come from a study of shared clonotypes between healthy human individuals. Study-level points and caveats: Tissue TCR repertoires likely differ from these blood-only repertoires. It was the few donors that limited the genetic and exposure-history diversity represented. Memory subsets generally showed lower estimated richness than naive subsets. Generation probabilities were higher for clonotypes shared across all four sorted-subset donors than for unshared ones.

Germline loops: CDR1 MDHEN, CDR2 SYDVKM. The CDR3 contains 16 residues. Trimming removed 2 bases from V and 1 base from J; junction bases left unmatched: 2. The data were produced by immunoSEQ multiplex PCR, yet TCRdb's version contains in-frame clones alone and is incomplete. This sample yields 2,100,000 or so clones, of which nearly 97% are seen a single time; roughly 0.13% belongs to the top ten. This TCR was recovered from a man between 18 and 35 years old in good health. Sequencing was done on a sample of naive CD4+ T cells sorted from blood. The subset is: CD45RA+ positively selected. The chain recombines TRBV28 with TRBJ1-1, with 12 bases fitting TRBD1. CDR3 sequence: CASSLGDRGQNTEAFF. The CDR3 coding sequence is TGTGCCAGCAGTTTAGGGGACAGGGGGCAGAACACTGAAGCTTTCTTT.